These 23 T cell receptor beta chains originate from one sample sequenced in a study of T-cell reconstitution after alpha-beta-depleted transplantation in children. TCRbeta library construction was performed incorporating unique molecular identifiers. Using its own MiXCR run on the PCR reads, TCRdb lists one record per CDR3 protein. The sample records some 81,000 distinct CDR3 sequences, about 14% being singletons. The sample was PBMCs, mostly from graft donor cells, taken 180 days after TCRalphabeta/CD19-depleted stem cell transplant. These receptors came from a male patient aged 2-10 years who had a stem cell transplant for acute lymphoblastic leukemia, so the T cells may come from the graft donor.

There are many counts of this clonotype. The rearrangement joins TRBV5-1 to TRBJ1-2; a possible D gene is TRBD1 (5 bases). Trimming removed 5 bases from V and 5 bases from J, with 7 bases in between. Germline loops: CDR1 SGHRS, CDR2 YFSETQ. The length of the CDR3 is 11 residues. This CDR3 is CASSPGYGYTF. CDR3 sequence (DNA): TGCGCCAGCAGTCCAGGGTATGGCTACACCTTC.

V and J are TRBV4-2 and TRBJ2-1, with D perhaps assigned TRBD1 or TRBD2 (6 bases each). Trimming removed 5 bases from V and 10 bases from J, with 18 bases in between. CDR1 and CDR2 from the germline V gene are LGHNA and YNFKEQ. The CDR3 loop spans 14 amino acids. CDR3 sequence reads: CASSFGGPLGEQFF. The DNA of the CDR3 is TGTGCCAGCAGCTTCGGGGGCCCCCTGGGGGAGCAGTTCTTC.

This clonotype has a count of ten or more. This rearrangement joins TRBV29-1 to TRBJ2-7; possibly TRBD1 for D (6 bases). The V gene's germline CDR1 is SQVTM and CDR2 ANQGSEA. V was trimmed by 4 bases and J by 4 bases, leaving 8 bases between them. This CDR3 comprises 11 residues. The CDR3 is CSVGDTYEQYF. The CDR3 nucleotides read TGCAGCGTTGGGGACACTTACGAGCAGTACTTC.

This sequence joins TRBV19 and TRBJ1-1; no firm D call. The CDR3 covers 13 residues. V was clipped by 3 bases and J by 0 bases, with 5 bases between them. Germline CDR1 is LNHDA and CDR2 is SQIVND (reference sequence). CDR3 bases: TGTGCCAGTAGTATGATCCTGAACACTGAAGCTTTCTTT. Encoded protein: CASSMILNTEAFF. Drawing the rest from reference TRBV19 and TRBJ1-1, the complete variable domain is DGGITQSPKYLFRKEGQNVTLSCEQNLNHDAMYWYRQDPGQGLRLIYYSQIVNDFQKGDIAEGYSVSREKKESFPLTVTSAQKNPTAFYLCASSMILNTEAFFGQGTRLTVV.

V usage is TRBV28 and J usage is TRBJ2-5; weak D call: TRBD1 (6 bases). V lost 0 bases to trimming and J lost 5 bases, with 7 bases between them. Germline CDR1 is MDHEN and CDR2 is SYDVKM. This CDR3 contains 13 residues. The CDR3 DNA sequence: TGTGCCAGCAGTTTATGGAGGGGGGAGACCCAGTACTTC. Residues: CASSLWRGETQYF.

This clonotype turned up a few times. This rearrangement joins TRBV12-3 or TRBV12-4 to TRBJ1-1; D unclear. V lost 5 bases and J 9 bases, leaving 16 bases between the germline ends. The CDR3 contains 13 residues. CDR3 in amino acids: CASSPIETRKAFF. CDR3 bases: TGTGCCAGCAGTCCGATAGAAACACGGAAAGCTTTCTTT.

The chain is built from TRBV28 and TRBJ1-5; D perhaps matches TRBD1 (5 bases). The CDR3 is 13 amino acids. V was trimmed by 7 bases and J by 5 bases, leaving 12 bases between them. Per germline, CDR1 MDHEN and CDR2 SYDVKM. The CDR3 DNA is TGTGCCAGCACGACAGACGTTTATCAGCCCCAGCATTTT. The encoded protein is CASTTDVYQPQHF. Based on the CDR3 plus reference TRBV28 and TRBJ1-5, the full variable domain is DVKVTQSSRYLVKRTGEKVFLECVQDMDHENMFWYRQDPGLGLRLIYFSYDVKMKEKGDIPEGYSVSREKKERFSLILESASTNQTSMYLCASTTDVYQPQHFGDGTRLSIL.

This clonotype has only a few counts. J is TRBJ2-7 and V is TRBV7-2; D could derive from TRBD1 or TRBD2 (5 bases each). This CDR3 has 16 amino acids. CDR1 is SGHTA, CDR2 FQGNSA, per germline. Trimming left V 0 bases short and J 4 bases short, with 16 bases between. CDR3 coding DNA: TGTGCCAGCAGCTTAGCCGGGACCGGGACGACATACGAGCAGTACTTC. This translates into CASSLAGTGTTYEQYF. Combining the CDR3 with reference TRBV7-2 and TRBJ2-7 gives the whole variable domain GAGVSQSPSNKVTEKGKDVELRCDPISGHTALYWYRQSLGQGLEFLIYFQGNSAPDKSGLPSDRFSAERTGGSVSTLTIQRTQQEDSAVYLCASSLAGTGTTYEQYFGPGTRLTVT.

This clonotype was seen a few times. The CDR3 DNA is TGTGCCAGCAGCCACTCCGGCAGCTCCCAGTACTTC. Translating it yields CASSHSGSSQYF. The rearrangement joins TRBV3-1 to TRBJ2-5, with D unclear. The germline V and J ends were trimmed by 3 bases and 9 bases, with 11 bases remaining between them. CDR3 size: 12 residues. Germline-derived CDR1 and CDR2 are LGHDT and YNNKEL (reference sequence).

There are many counts of this clonotype. The gene calls are TRBV7-9 and TRBJ2-7; D might be TRBD2 (5 bases). Trimming removed 6 bases from V and 2 bases from J, with 11 bases in between. The CDR3 is 13 residues long. The germline CDR1 and CDR2 sequences are SEHNR and FQNEAQ (reference sequence). The CDR3: CASRAGKAYEQYF. CDR3 nucleotide sequence: TGTGCCAGCAGGGCGGGCAAAGCCTACGAGCAGTACTTC.

This clonotype was seen a handful of times. This sequence joins TRBV5-6 and TRBJ2-3, with D unclear. The germline gives CDR1 SGHDT, CDR2 YYEEEE. Trimming took 1 base from V and 6 from J, leaving 12 bases between them. The CDR3 runs to 14 residues. CDR3 amino acids: CASSLLTEADTQYF. Here the CDR3 DNA reads TGTGCCAGCAGCTTGTTAACCGAGGCGGATACGCAGTATTTT. Supplemented by reference TRBV5-6 and TRBJ2-3, the full variable domain reads DAGVTQSPTHLIKTRGQQVTLRCSPKSGHDTVSWYQQALGQGPQFIFQYYEEEERQRGNFPDRFSGHQFPNYSSELNVNALLLGDSALYLCASSLLTEADTQYFGPGTRLTVL.

This clonotype has just a few counts. The chain employs TRBV5-1 and TRBJ2-3; 7 bases agree with TRBD1. This CDR3 has 14 residues. Germline-derived CDR1 and CDR2 are SGHRS and YFSETQ. Germline trimming cut 6 bases from V and 1 base from J; bases unmatched to any gene: 5. As DNA, the CDR3 is TGCGCCAGCACCTCAGGGGGTGGCACAGATACGCAGTATTTT. As protein: CASTSGGGTDTQYF. Based on the CDR3 plus reference TRBV5-1 and TRBJ2-3, the full variable domain is KAGVTQTPRYLIKTRGQQVTLSCSPISGHRSVSWYQQTPGQGLQFLFEYFSETQRNKGNFPGRFSGRQFSNSRSEMNVSTLELGDSALYLCASTSGGGTDTQYFGPGTRLTVL.

In this sample, this clonotype turned up a few times. This chain connects TRBV4-3 to TRBJ1-1; possibly TRBD1 for D (5 bases). The CDR3 totals 15 residues. The V gene lost 0 bases and the J gene lost 1 base, with 9 bases spanning the gap. Germline-derived CDR1 and CDR2 are LGHNA and YSLEER. The CDR3 loop reads CASSQDPRANTEAFF. The CDR3 coding sequence is TGCGCCAGCAGCCAAGATCCCAGGGCGAACACTGAAGCTTTCTTT.

The V gene is TRBV6-1, the J gene TRBJ2-5; D is unclear. This CDR3 contains 14 residues. Germline V gene lookup returns CDR1 MNHNS and CDR2 SASEGT. Trimming removed 5 bases at V and 5 bases at J, with 15 bases between. The CDR3 bases are TGTGCCAGCAGTCCCCGCCCGGGCTATGAGACCCAGTACTTC. It codes for CASSPRPGYETQYF.

V usage is TRBV20-1 and J usage is TRBJ2-5; D might be TRBD1 (5 bases). The CDR3 is 14 amino acids. Trimming left V 3 bases short and J 5 bases short, with 16 bases between. Per germline, CDR1 DFQATT and CDR2 SNEGSKA (reference sequence). CDR3 nucleotide sequence: TGCAGTGCTAGGAAGGGGCCGGGCCCCGAGACCCAGTACTTC. Translated, it gives CSARKGPGPETQYF.

In its sample, this clonotype was seen a few times. V and J are TRBV5-1 and TRBJ2-5; unclear D gene. Germline CDR1 is SGHRS and CDR2 is YFSETQ. Trimming cost V 0 bases and J 8 bases, with 14 bases left between them. The CDR3 has 14 amino acids. The DNA of the CDR3 is TGCGCCAGCAGCTTGGGCTTCGTTCCCCCCACCCAGTACTTC. Amino acids: CASSLGFVPPTQYF.

V is TRBV7-2 and J is TRBJ2-7; D might be TRBD1 (5 bases). The CDR3 covers 12 residues. V lost 5 bases and J lost 4, with 9 bases in between. Germline CDR1 reads SGHTA; CDR2 reads FQGNSA. CDR3 amino acids: CASSRPGYEQYF. CDR3 sequence (DNA): TGTGCCAGCAGCCGTCCAGGGTACGAGCAGTACTTC.

This clonotype appeared many times. The V gene is TRBV20-1, the J gene TRBJ2-7; weak D call: TRBD1 (5 bases). Germline loops: CDR1 DFQATT, CDR2 SNEGSKA (reference sequence). V lost 6 bases to trimming and J lost 5 bases, with 14 bases between them. The CDR3 is made up of 12 amino acids. For the CDR3, the DNA is TGCAGTGCCCTAAGGGGTAGCCACGAGCAGTACTTC. This gives the protein CSALRGSHEQYF.

This clonotype occurred many times. The J gene is TRBJ2-7, the V gene TRBV7-2, with 10 nucleotides matching TRBD2. V shed 4 bases, J shed 3 bases, and the junction held 6 bases outside the gene matches. Per germline, CDR1 SGHTA and CDR2 FQGNSA. The CDR3 covers 15 residues. The CDR3 loop is CASSSGLAAVYEQYF. Written as DNA, the CDR3 is TGTGCCAGCAGCTCAGGACTAGCGGCGGTCTACGAGCAGTACTTC.

This clonotype was seen only a few times. This rearrangement joins TRBV18 to TRBJ2-7; maybe TRBD1 (5 bases). V was cut by 3 bases and J by 1 base, with 13 bases left in between. The CDR3 loop spans 15 amino acids. CDR1 is KGHSH and CDR2 is LQKENI in the germline V gene. The CDR3 is CASSPDLGQSYEQYF. DNA for the CDR3: TGTGCCAGCTCACCCGATCTGGGGCAGTCCTACGAGCAGTACTTC.

The V call is TRBV5-1, the J call TRBJ1-1; 7 bases line up with TRBD1. The junction had 3 bases not matched to a gene; V was cut back by 4 bases and J by 0 bases. Per germline, CDR1 SGHRS and CDR2 YFSETQ. The CDR3 is 14 amino acids. The CDR3 sequence: CASSVQGLNTEAFF. The CDR3 nucleotides are TGCGCCAGCAGCGTACAGGGGCTGAACACTGAAGCTTTCTTT.

The genes are TRBV9 and TRBJ1-1, with 7 bases matching TRBD1. Germline V CDR1 and CDR2: SGDLS, YYNGEE. Unmatched junction bases numbered 9, after V lost 1 base and J lost 6 bases. The CDR3 is 15 amino acids. The CDR3 sequence: CASSVSSGGEAEAFF. DNA for the CDR3: TGTGCCAGCAGCGTATCCTCAGGGGGGGAGGCTGAAGCTTTCTTT.

This clonotype was counted a few times. The chain's CDR3 is CASSVTMVGGGRETQYF. The CDR3 DNA sequence: TGTGCCAGCAGCGTGACGATGGTCGGGGGAGGTAGGGAGACCCAGTACTTC. The chain has TRBV9 and TRBJ2-5; D possibly corresponds to TRBD2 (6 bases). This CDR3 is 17 amino acids long. The ends were cut back, 2 bases at V and 5 bases at J, with 22 bases in the middle. Germline CDR1 is SGDLS and CDR2 is YYNGEE.